The 9 T cell receptor beta chains given below trace back to one sample, sequenced in a study of T-cell memory formation after mild COVID-19. TCRdb re-called the 5' RACE reads through MiXCR, storing one row per CDR3 protein. The sample records roughly 600,000 distinct CDR3 sequences, more than 15% being singletons. Source material: PBMCs or a T cell subset sorted from them (not recorded which). These receptors were collected from an adult woman who had mild COVID-19 (a few samples of this study predate the infection). Cell type and time point are not known.

In this sample, this clonotype turned up a few times. J is TRBJ2-5 and V is TRBV5-1; D may be TRBD1 or TRBD2 (7 bases each). CDR1 SGHRS and CDR2 YFSETQ come from the germline V gene. V shed 5 bases and J shed 2 bases, with 13 bases lying between them. The CDR3 totals 14 residues. The CDR3 DNA follows: TGCGCCAGCAGGTCAGGGGGAGGGCAAGAGACCCAGTACTTC. Its protein is CASRSGGGQETQYF.

The chain uses TRBV7-3 and TRBJ1-1; D possibly corresponds to TRBD1 (5 bases). The germline V gene has CDR1 SGHTA and CDR2 FQGTGA. Trimming took off 5 bases at V and 11 bases at J, with 21 bases between the two ends. The CDR3 runs 14 residues. This chain's CDR3 is CASSQSGSRGRAFF. CDR3 bases: TGTGCCAGCAGCCAATCAGGGTCTCGGGGTAGGGCTTTCTTT.

This clonotype was observed a few times. The chain is built from TRBV2 and TRBJ2-5; 8 nucleotides match TRBD1. The length of the CDR3 is 13 residues. After removal of 7 bases from V and 3 bases from J, the junction contained 4 bases not matched to a gene. Germline V lookup: CDR1 SNHLY, CDR2 FYNNEI. The CDR3 DNA follows: TGTGCCAGCATTGGACAGGGCGAAGAGACCCAGTACTTC. It encodes CASIGQGEETQYF.

The CDR3 nucleotides read TGTGCCAGCAGTCCGGACGGTACCTCTGGAAACACCATATATTTT. This translates into CASSPDGTSGNTIYF. V usage is TRBV27 and J usage is TRBJ1-3; D ambiguous. In germline, CDR1 is MNHEY, CDR2 SMNVEV (reference sequence). V lost 5 bases and J lost 0, with 11 bases in between. This CDR3 comprises 15 residues.

The table lists this clonotype with a few counts. The rearrangement links TRBV11-1 to TRBJ1-6; 9 bases line up with TRBD1. Germline V gives CDR1 SGHAT, CDR2 FQDESV (reference sequence). Germline trimming cut 3 bases from V and 7 bases from J; bases unmatched to any gene: 4. CDR3 size: 15 residues. CDR3 sequence (DNA): TGTGCCAGCAGCTTGTCCGGGACAGGGAATTCACCCCTCCACTTT. Translating gives CASSLSGTGNSPLHF.

As DNA, the CDR3 is TGTGCCAGCAGCTTAACGGGCCCTCAAGTCAATGAAAAACTGTTTTTT. This gives the protein CASSLTGPQVNEKLFF. This chain links TRBV3-1 with TRBJ1-4; D is uncertain. The CDR3 consists of 16 residues. V was pared by 5 bases and J by 5 bases, with 18 bases between. Germline loops: CDR1 LGHDT, CDR2 YNNKEL (reference sequence).

This clonotype was found a few times. This chain joins TRBV7-2 and TRBJ2-7; TRBD2 agrees at 7 bases. The CDR3 consists of 15 residues. CDR1 and CDR2 (germline): SGHTA, FQGNSA. Unmatched junction bases numbered 9, after V lost 4 bases and J lost 3 bases. The CDR3 spells CASSSSRLAVYEQYF. The DNA for the CDR3 is TGTGCCAGCAGCTCCTCCCGGCTAGCGGTCTACGAGCAGTACTTC. The whole variable domain, filled in from reference TRBV7-2 and TRBJ2-7, reads GAGVSQSPSNKVTEKGKDVELRCDPISGHTALYWYRQSLGQGLEFLIYFQGNSAPDKSGLPSDRFSAERTGGSVSTLTIQRTQQEDSAVYLCASSSSRLAVYEQYFGPGTRLTVT.

This clonotype occurred a few times. The rearrangement uses TRBV3-1 and TRBJ1-1; perhaps TRBD1 as D (5 bases). The CDR3 is 17 residues long. The ends were cut back, 0 bases at V and 0 bases at J, with 14 bases in the middle. Per germline, CDR1 LGHDT and CDR2 YNNKEL (reference sequence). For the CDR3, the DNA is TGTGCCAGCAGCCAAGATTGGGGGTGGGGAATGAACACTGAAGCTTTCTTT. Its protein product is CASSQDWGWGMNTEAFF.

The chain employs TRBV6-6 and TRBJ1-4; no definite D call. Germline lookup yields CDR1 MNHNY and CDR2 SVGAGI (reference sequence). The CDR3 totals 13 residues. The germline V and J ends were trimmed by 5 bases and 4 bases, with 8 bases remaining between them. CDR3 sequence (DNA): TGTGCCAGCAGTCGGGCCGTTAATGAAAAACTGTTTTTT. It specifies CASSRAVNEKLFF.